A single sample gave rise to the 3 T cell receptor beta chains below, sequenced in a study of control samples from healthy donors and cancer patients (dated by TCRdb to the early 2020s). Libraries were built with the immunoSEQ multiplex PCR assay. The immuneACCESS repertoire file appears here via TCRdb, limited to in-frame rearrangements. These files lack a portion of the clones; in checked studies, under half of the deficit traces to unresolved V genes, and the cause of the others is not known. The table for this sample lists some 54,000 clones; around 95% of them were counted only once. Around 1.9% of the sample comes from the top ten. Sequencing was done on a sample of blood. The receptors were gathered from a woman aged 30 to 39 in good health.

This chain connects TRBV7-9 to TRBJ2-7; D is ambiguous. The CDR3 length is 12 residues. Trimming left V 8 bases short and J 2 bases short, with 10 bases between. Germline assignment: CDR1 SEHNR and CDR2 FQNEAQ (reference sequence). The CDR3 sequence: CASARRTYEQYF. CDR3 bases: TGTGCCAGCGCGAGGCGAACCTACGAGCAGTACTTC.

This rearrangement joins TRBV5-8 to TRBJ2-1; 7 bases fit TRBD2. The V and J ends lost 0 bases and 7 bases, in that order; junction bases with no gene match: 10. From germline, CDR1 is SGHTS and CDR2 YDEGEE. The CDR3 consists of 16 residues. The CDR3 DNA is TGTGCCAGCAGCTTGGGTTTTGCGGGAGTCTATAATGAGCAGTTCTTC. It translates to CASSLGFAGVYNEQFF.

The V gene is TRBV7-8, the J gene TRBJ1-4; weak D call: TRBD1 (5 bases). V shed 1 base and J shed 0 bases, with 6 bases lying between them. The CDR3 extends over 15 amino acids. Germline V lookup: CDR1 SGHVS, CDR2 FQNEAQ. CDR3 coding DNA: TGTGCCAGCAGCTTAGTAGGGGCAACTAATGAAAAACTGTTTTTT. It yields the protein CASSLVGATNEKLFF.